The source of this T cell receptor beta chain is a study of spatial heterogeneity in lung cancer. Study background: Counts of TCR transcripts in tumor regions correlated strongly with a matched bulk RNA-seq T cell module score. Raw reads showed each unique TCR and UMI combination turning up more than ten times on average.

TCRdb ran MiXCR on the 5' RACE reads and lists one entry per CDR3 protein. The sample records 9,000 to 10,000 distinct CDR3 sequences, roughly 6% being singletons. V was pared by 5 bases and J by 5 bases, with 9 bases between. Germline-derived CDR1 and CDR2 are SQVTM and ANQGSEA. There are 11 residues in the CDR3. General study findings and limits: Counts of expanded alpha and beta TCRs within tumors tracked the tumor nonsynonymous mutation count.

Sample time point: sample taken at primary tumor resection. Donation came from over 60 patients with untreated early-stage non-small cell lung cancer. Whole RNA from tumor, nontumor lung or frozen PBMC was sequenced unsorted. This clonotype was recorded many times. Its antigen is not known. The source material was lung tumor tissue, sampled at surgery. This clonotype was obtained from a female donor with early-stage non-small cell lung cancer. The chain joins TRBV29-1 to TRBJ1-1; D remains ambiguous. Here the CDR3 DNA reads TGCAGCGTTCGGGGTTGGACTGAAGCTTTCTTT. Amino acids: CSVRGWTEAFF.